Each of the 3 T cell receptor beta chains below was sequenced from the same sample in a study of T cell repertoires in cytomegalovirus infection. A single record per CDR3 protein comes from TCRdb applying MiXCR to the reads. The sample has around 170,000 distinct CDR3 sequences, roughly a sixth seen once. The sequenced sample consisted of CD8+ T cells from PBMCs. The origin of the receptors is a human donor in good health (CMV status not recorded). Some clones in this sample may be carry-over from other donors' samples.

There are a few counts of this clonotype. No conserved phenylalanine or tryptophan ends this CDR3, so it is likely a read error. The chain joins TRBV6-5 to TRBJ2-5; TRBD1 agrees at 11 bases. Germline V CDR1 and CDR2: MNHEY, SVGAGI. The CDR3 runs to 18 residues. V shed 3 bases and J 0 bases; nucleotides not matched to a gene: 9. The CDR3 bases are TGTGCCAGCAGTTATACCGGGACAGGGGGTCTGTACCAAGAGACCCAGTACTCC. This gives the protein CASSYTGTGGLYQETQYS.

This chain uses TRBV12-3 or TRBV12-4 with TRBJ2-7; D might be TRBD1 (6 bases). The CDR3 has 15 residues. V shed 5 bases and J shed 2 bases, with 16 bases lying between them. The CDR3 DNA reads as TGTGCCAGCAGTATGGACAGTTACCTTGCCTACGAGCAGTACTTC. This translates into CASSMDSYLAYEQYF.

V usage is TRBV25-1 and J usage is TRBJ2-7; TRBD2 is a possible D gene (5 bases). Looked up from germline, CDR1 is MGHDK and CDR2 is SYGVNS. Trimming took 5 bases from V and 4 from J, leaving 12 bases between them. The CDR3 loop spans 13 amino acids. The CDR3 spells CASSRQAGYEQYF. In DNA, the CDR3 is TGTGCCAGCAGTCGGCAGGCGGGTTACGAGCAGTACTTC.